This T cell receptor beta chain emerged from a study of OX40 agonist ivuxolimab in advanced cancers. Study overall: Subjects had a mean age of around 60 years, with a range of 23 to 79; more than 75% were male. Allowance was made for prior anti-PD-1, anti-PD-L1 or anti-CTLA-4 therapy, and roughly 40% had some. Two cutaneous melanoma patients and one hepatocellular carcinoma patient, three in all, had partial responses.

TCRdb's copy holds only in-frame clones and misses some; the assay was immunoSEQ multiplex PCR. The data show 60,000 or so clones, about nine tenths seen once. In this sample, this clone turned up once. Excluded were patients having autoimmune disease history or systemic immunosuppression. The sequencing here drew on CD4+ or CD8+ T cells sorted from blood, taken in a trial of the OX40 agonist ivuxolimab. This clonotype was obtained from an adult with an advanced solid tumor such as melanoma, head and neck, liver or kidney cancer.

CDR3: CASSQSVARGYEQYF. The CDR3 region has the DNA TGCGCCAGCAGTCAATCGGTCGCCAGGGGCTACGAGCAGTACTTC. The chain carries TRBV23-1 and TRBJ2-7, with TRBD1 as a possible D gene (6 bases). TRBV23-1 is placed among ORFs of uncertain function. V dropped 0 bases and J dropped 3 bases, with 12 bases sitting between them. The length of the CDR3 is 15 residues.